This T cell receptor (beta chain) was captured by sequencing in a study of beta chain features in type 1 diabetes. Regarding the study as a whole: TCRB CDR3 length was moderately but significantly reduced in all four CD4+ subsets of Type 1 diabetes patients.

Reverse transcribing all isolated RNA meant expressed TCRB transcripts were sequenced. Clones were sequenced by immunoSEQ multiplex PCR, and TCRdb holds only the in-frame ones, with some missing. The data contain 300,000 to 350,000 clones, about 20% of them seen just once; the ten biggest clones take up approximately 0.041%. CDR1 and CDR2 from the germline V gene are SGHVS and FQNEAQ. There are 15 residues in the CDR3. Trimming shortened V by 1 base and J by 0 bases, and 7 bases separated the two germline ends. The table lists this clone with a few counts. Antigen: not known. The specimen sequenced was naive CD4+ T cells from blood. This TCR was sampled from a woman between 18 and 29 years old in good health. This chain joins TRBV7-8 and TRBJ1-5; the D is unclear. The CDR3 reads CASSLEDYSNQPQHF. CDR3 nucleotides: TGTGCCAGCAGCTTAGAGGACTATAGCAATCAGCCCCAGCATTTT.